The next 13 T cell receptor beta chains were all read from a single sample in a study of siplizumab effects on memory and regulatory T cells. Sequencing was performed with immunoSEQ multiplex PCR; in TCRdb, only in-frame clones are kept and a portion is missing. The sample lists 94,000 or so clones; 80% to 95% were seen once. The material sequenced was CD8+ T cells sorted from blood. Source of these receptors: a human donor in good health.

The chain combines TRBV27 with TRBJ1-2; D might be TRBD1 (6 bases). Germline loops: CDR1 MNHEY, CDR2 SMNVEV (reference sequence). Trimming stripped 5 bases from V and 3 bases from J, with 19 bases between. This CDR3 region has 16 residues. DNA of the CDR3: TGTGCCAGCAGTATCTTTCCGGGGGCGGCGGACTATGGCTACACCTTC. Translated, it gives CASSIFPGAADYGYTF.

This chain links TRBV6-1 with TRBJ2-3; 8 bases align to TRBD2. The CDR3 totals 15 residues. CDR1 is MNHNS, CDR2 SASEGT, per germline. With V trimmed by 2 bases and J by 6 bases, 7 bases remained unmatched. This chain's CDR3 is CASSESKRELDTQYF. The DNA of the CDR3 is TGTGCCAGCAGTGAAAGTAAGCGGGAGCTGGATACGCAGTATTTT.

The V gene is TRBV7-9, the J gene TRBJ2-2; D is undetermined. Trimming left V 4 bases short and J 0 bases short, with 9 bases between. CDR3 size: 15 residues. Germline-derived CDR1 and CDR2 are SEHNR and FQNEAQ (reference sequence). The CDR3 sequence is CASSYGVSNTGELFF. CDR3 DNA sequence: TGTGCCAGCAGCTATGGGGTTTCGAACACCGGGGAGCTGTTTTTT.

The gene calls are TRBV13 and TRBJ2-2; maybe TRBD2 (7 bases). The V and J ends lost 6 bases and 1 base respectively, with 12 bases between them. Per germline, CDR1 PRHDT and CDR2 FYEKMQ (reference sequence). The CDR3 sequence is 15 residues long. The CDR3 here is CASRKRGGNTGELFF. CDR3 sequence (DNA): TGTGCCAGCAGAAAAAGGGGGGGGAACACCGGGGAGCTGTTTTTT.

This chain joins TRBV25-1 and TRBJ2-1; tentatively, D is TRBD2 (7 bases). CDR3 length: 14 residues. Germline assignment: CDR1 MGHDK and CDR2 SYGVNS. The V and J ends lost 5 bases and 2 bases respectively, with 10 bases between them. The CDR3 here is CASSWGGPYNEQFF. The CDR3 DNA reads TGTGCCAGCAGTTGGGGGGGCCCCTACAATGAGCAGTTCTTC.

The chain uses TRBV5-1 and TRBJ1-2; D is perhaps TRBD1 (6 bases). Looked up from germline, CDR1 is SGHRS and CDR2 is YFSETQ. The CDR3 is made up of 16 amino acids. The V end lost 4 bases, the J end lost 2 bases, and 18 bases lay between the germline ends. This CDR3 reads CASSRDRRKENYGYTF. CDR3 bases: TGCGCCAGCAGCCGAGACAGGCGAAAGGAAAACTATGGCTACACCTTC.

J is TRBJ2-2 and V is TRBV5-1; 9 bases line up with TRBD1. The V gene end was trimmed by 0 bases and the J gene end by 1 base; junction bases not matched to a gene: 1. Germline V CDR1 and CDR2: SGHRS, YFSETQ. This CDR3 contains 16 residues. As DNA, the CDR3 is TGCGCCAGCAGCTTGGAGGGACAGGGGAACACCGGGGAGCTGTTTTTT. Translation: CASSLEGQGNTGELFF.

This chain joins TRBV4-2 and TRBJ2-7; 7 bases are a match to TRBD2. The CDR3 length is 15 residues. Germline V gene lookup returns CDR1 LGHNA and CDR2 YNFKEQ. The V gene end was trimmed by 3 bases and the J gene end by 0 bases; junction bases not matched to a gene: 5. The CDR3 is CASSQASGISYEQYF. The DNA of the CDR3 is TGTGCCAGCAGCCAGGCTAGCGGTATCTCCTACGAGCAGTACTTC.

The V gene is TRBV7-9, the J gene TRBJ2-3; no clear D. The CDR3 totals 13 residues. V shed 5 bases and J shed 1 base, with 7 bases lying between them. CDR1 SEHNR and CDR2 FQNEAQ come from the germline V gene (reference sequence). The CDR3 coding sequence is TGTGCCAGCAGCCTGGACGGCACAGATACGCAGTATTTT. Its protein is CASSLDGTDTQYF.

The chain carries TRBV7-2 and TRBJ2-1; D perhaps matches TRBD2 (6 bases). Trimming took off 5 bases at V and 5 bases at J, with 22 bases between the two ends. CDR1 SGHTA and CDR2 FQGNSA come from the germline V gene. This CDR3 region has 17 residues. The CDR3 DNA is TGTGCCAGCAGCCCGACTATCCCTAGCGCGCCAAACAATGAGCAGTTCTTC. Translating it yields CASSPTIPSAPNNEQFF.

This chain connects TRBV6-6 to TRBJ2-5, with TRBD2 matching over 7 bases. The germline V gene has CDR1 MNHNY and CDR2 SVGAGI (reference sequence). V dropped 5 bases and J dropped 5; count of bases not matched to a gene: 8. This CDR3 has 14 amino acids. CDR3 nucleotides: TGTGCCAGCAGTCCAGGGCGGGAGAGGGAGACCCAGTACTTC. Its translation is CASSPGRERETQYF.

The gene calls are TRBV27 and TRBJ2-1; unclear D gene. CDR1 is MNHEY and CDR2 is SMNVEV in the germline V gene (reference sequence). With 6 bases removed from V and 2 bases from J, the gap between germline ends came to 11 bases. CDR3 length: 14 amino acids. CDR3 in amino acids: CASSARSPYNEQFF. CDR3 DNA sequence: TGTGCCAGCAGCGCCAGGAGCCCCTACAATGAGCAGTTCTTC.

The CDR3 sequence: CASSALAGGVNTGELFF. For the CDR3, the DNA is TGTGCCAGCAGCGCCTTAGCGGGGGGGGTTAACACCGGGGAGCTGTTTTTT. This chain joins TRBV7-9 and TRBJ2-2, with TRBD2 identical over 11 bases. Trimming at V came to 5 bases and at J to 2 bases, leaving 7 bases not matched to a gene. CDR1 is SEHNR, CDR2 FQNEAQ, per germline (reference sequence). This CDR3 is built from 17 residues. Variable domain in full (rest from reference TRBV7-9 and TRBJ2-2): DTGVSQNPRHKITKRGQNVTFRCDPISEHNRLYWYRQTLGQGPEFLTYFQNEAQLEKSRLLSDRFSAERPKGSFSTLEIQRTEQGDSAMYLCASSALAGGVNTGELFFGEGSRLTVL.